One sample yielded the 30 T cell receptor beta chains listed below, sequenced in a study of radiation and T cells in renal cell carcinoma. Time point in this sample: blood 4 weeks post-SBRT, at nephrectomy. Treatment given: 15 Gy SBRT to primary tumor, nephrectomy 4 weeks later. Only in-frame clones appear in the TCRdb table, and some are missing; sequencing was by immunoSEQ multiplex PCR. The repertoire holds 120,000 to 150,000 clones, with around 88% as singletons. Source: blood, taken from a patient whose treatment included radiotherapy and nephrectomy. These receptors all come from a woman between 50 and 59 years old with renal cell carcinoma.

CDR3 in DNA: TGCGCCAGCAGCCAAGTATTGGGGGACGGCACTGAAGCTTTCTTT. The encoded protein is CASSQVLGDGTEAFF. The chain carries TRBV4-3 and TRBJ1-1; possibly TRBD1 for D (5 bases). Germline V lookup: CDR1 LGHNA, CDR2 YSLEER. Trimming removed 1 base at V and 4 bases at J, with 13 bases between. The CDR3 is 15 residues long.

The gene calls are TRBV5-1 and TRBJ2-5; TRBD1 matches 7 bases. The CDR3 is 14 amino acids. Germline assignment: CDR1 SGHRS and CDR2 YFSETQ. Unmatched junction bases numbered 5, after V lost 4 bases and J lost 2 bases. CDR3 loop: CASSRRQGQETQYF. CDR3 DNA sequence: TGCGCCAGCAGCCGGAGACAGGGACAAGAGACCCAGTACTTC. Variable domain in full (rest from reference TRBV5-1 and TRBJ2-5): KAGVTQTPRYLIKTRGQQVTLSCSPISGHRSVSWYQQTPGQGLQFLFEYFSETQRNKGNFPGRFSGRQFSNSRSEMNVSTLELGDSALYLCASSRRQGQETQYFGPGTRLLVL.

The chain has TRBV19 and TRBJ2-5; D may be TRBD1 (6 bases). The CDR3 covers 13 residues. Trimming removed 5 bases at V and 4 bases at J, with 11 bases between. CDR1 and CDR2 (germline): LNHDA, SQIVND (reference sequence). DNA for the CDR3: TGTGCCAGTAGTCGGCAGGGGACAGAGACCCAGTACTTC. Translating gives CASSRQGTETQYF.

The chain is built from TRBV6-5 and TRBJ2-3; 9 nucleotides line up with TRBD2. There are 16 residues in the CDR3. Germline CDR1 and CDR2: MNHEY and SVGAGI. V was clipped by 2 bases and J by 4 bases; unmatched bases: 7. In DNA, the CDR3 is TGTGCCAGCAGTTACGGTGCGGGGGGGCGGGCAGATACGCAGTATTTT. Translation: CASSYGAGGRADTQYF.

The chain has TRBV11-2 and TRBJ1-1; no clear D gene. The ends were cut back, 1 base at V and 7 bases at J, with 10 bases in the middle. The germline V gene has CDR1 SGHAT and CDR2 FQNNGV. CDR3 length: 13 residues. CDR3 loop: CASSLAGPYEAFF. CDR3 coding DNA: TGTGCCAGCAGCTTAGCAGGTCCGTATGAAGCTTTCTTT. The full variable domain, its missing parts supplied by reference TRBV11-2 and TRBJ1-1, is EAGVAQSPRYKIIEKRQSVAFWCNPISGHATLYWYQQILGQGPKLLIQFQNNGVVDDSQLPKDRFSAERLKGVDSTLKIQPAKLEDSAVYLCASSLAGPYEAFFGQGTRLTVV.

The count of this clone is one. The chain carries TRBV4-3 and TRBJ2-7; perhaps D is TRBD1 or TRBD2 (6 bases each). Germline assignment: CDR1 LGHNA and CDR2 YSLEER. Trimming took off 1 base at V and 4 bases at J, with 17 bases between the two ends. The CDR3 runs to 16 residues. This CDR3 is CASSQAGGQMIYEQYF. Here the CDR3 DNA reads TGCGCCAGCAGCCAAGCCGGGGGCCAGATGATATACGAGCAGTACTTC.

The chain links TRBV25-1 to TRBJ1-6; D gene ambiguous. Germline loops: CDR1 MGHDK, CDR2 SYGVNS. The CDR3 is 15 residues long. V was trimmed by 1 base and J by 4 bases, leaving 8 bases between them. CDR3 region: CASSESPWYNSPLHF. In DNA, the CDR3 is TGTGCCAGCAGTGAATCCCCGTGGTATAATTCACCCCTCCACTTT. The full variable domain, in which reference TRBV25-1 and TRBJ1-6 provide the parts outside the CDR3, is EADIYQTPRYLVIGTGKKITLECSQTMGHDKMYWYQQDPGMELHLIHYSYGVNSTEKGDLSSESTVSRIRTEHFPLTLESARPSHTSQYLCASSESPWYNSPLHFGNGTRLTVT.

This clone was found once. The chain has TRBV5-1 and TRBJ2-3; D is undetermined. Germline V gene sequence: CDR1 SGHRS, CDR2 YFSETQ. V lost 0 bases to trimming and J lost 4 bases, with 12 bases between them. This CDR3 is 15 amino acids long. CDR3 loop: CASSLVQFRADTQYF. The DNA for the CDR3 is TGCGCCAGCAGCTTGGTTCAGTTCCGGGCAGATACGCAGTATTTT.

The rearrangement links TRBV11-2 to TRBJ2-5; TRBD2 aligns across 9 bases. The CDR3 sequence is 16 residues long. Per germline, CDR1 SGHAT and CDR2 FQNNGV. With V trimmed by 1 base and J by 4 bases, 7 bases remained unmatched. The CDR3 spells CASSLAPRAGGETQYF. The CDR3 coding sequence is TGTGCCAGCAGCTTAGCCCCCCGAGCGGGAGGAGAGACCCAGTACTTC.

CDR3 nucleotide sequence: TGTGCCAGCAGCGTTTCTATTGAGCAGTTCTTC. The encoded protein is CASSVSIEQFF. The V gene is TRBV5-6, the J gene TRBJ2-1; D gene unclear. Per the germline V gene, CDR1 is SGHDT and CDR2 is YYEEEE. V was shortened by 4 bases and J by 9 bases, with 8 bases between the two germline ends. The CDR3 runs 11 residues.

V gene TRBV29-1 combines with J gene TRBJ2-2; the D is unclear. Germline CDR1 reads SQVTM; CDR2 reads ANQGSEA. The CDR3 contains 15 residues. The V and J ends lost 5 bases and 1 base respectively, with 14 bases between them. CDR3 in amino acids: CSVIFSRWNTGELFF. The CDR3 DNA is TGCAGCGTTATCTTCTCGCGCTGGAACACCGGGGAGCTGTTTTTT.

The chain carries TRBV7-2 and TRBJ2-1; 7 nucleotides agree with TRBD1. The trim removed 7 bases at V and 8 bases at J, leaving 11 bases unmatched. From germline, CDR1 is SGHTA and CDR2 FQGNSA. This CDR3 has 14 residues. The DNA for the CDR3 is TGTGCCAGCATCCCAAGACAGGGCCGGGATGAGCAGTTCTTC. Protein product: CASIPRQGRDEQFF.

The gene calls are TRBV19 and TRBJ2-3; D is undetermined. Between the trimmed V and J ends, which lost 2 bases and 0 bases, there was a span of 9 bases. In germline, CDR1 is LNHDA, CDR2 SQIVND (reference sequence). CDR3 length: 15 amino acids. CDR3: CASSIRAESTDTQYF. The CDR3 DNA reads TGTGCCAGTAGTATAAGGGCGGAAAGCACAGATACGCAGTATTTT.

This clone was counted a single time. This sequence joins TRBV19 and TRBJ2-2, with D perhaps TRBD1 (5 bases). The V gene lost 6 bases and the J gene lost 5 bases, with 16 bases spanning the gap. Germline CDR1 is LNHDA and CDR2 is SQIVND (reference sequence). The CDR3 is 15 amino acids. Written as DNA, the CDR3 is TGTGCCAGTAGCCCCCCCGCAGGGCTTACCGGGGAGCTGTTTTTT. This gives the protein CASSPPAGLTGELFF.

In this sample, this clone turned up once. The rearrangement links TRBV7-2 to TRBJ2-7, with a tentative D call TRBD1 (6 bases). CDR1 is SGHTA, CDR2 FQGNSA, per germline. Trimming took off 5 bases at V and 6 bases at J, with 11 bases between the two ends. The CDR3 has 12 residues. The CDR3 here is CASSPTGAEQYF. The CDR3 DNA reads as TGTGCCAGCAGCCCGACAGGTGCCGAGCAGTACTTC.

The chain employs TRBV7-8 and TRBJ2-5, with D possibly TRBD2 on 5 matching bases. The CDR3 runs to 14 residues. V lost 3 bases and J lost 4, with 12 bases in between. Per germline, CDR1 SGHVS and CDR2 FQNEAQ. The CDR3: CASSLPTSGETQYF. DNA for the CDR3: TGTGCCAGCAGCTTGCCGACCAGCGGAGAGACCCAGTACTTC.

The chain uses TRBV19 and TRBJ2-1; D ambiguous. Germline loops: CDR1 LNHDA, CDR2 SQIVND (reference sequence). This CDR3 has 12 residues. V lost 4 bases and J lost 4, with 5 bases in between. The DNA for the CDR3 is TGTGCCAGTAGTAAAGGTTACAATGAGCAGTTCTTC. Translated, it gives CASSKGYNEQFF. The full variable domain, completed using reference TRBV19 and TRBJ2-1, is DGGITQSPKYLFRKEGQNVTLSCEQNLNHDAMYWYRQDPGQGLRLIYYSQIVNDFQKGDIAEGYSVSREKKESFPLTVTSAQKNPTAFYLCASSKGYNEQFFGPGTRLTVL.

This sequence joins TRBV6-5 and TRBJ2-2; perhaps TRBD2 as D (7 bases). The CDR3 covers 14 residues. Germline CDR1 and CDR2: MNHEY and SVGAGI. V was pared by 6 bases and J by 6 bases, with 14 bases between. The chain's CDR3 is CASSKTGRAGELFF. CDR3 DNA: TGTGCCAGCAGCAAAACAGGGAGGGCCGGGGAGCTGTTTTTT.

The V and J genes are TRBV6-6 and TRBJ1-3; no clear D gene. The CDR3 runs 12 residues. V dropped 6 bases and J dropped 8 bases, with 11 bases sitting between them. Per germline, CDR1 MNHNY and CDR2 SVGAGI (reference sequence). The CDR3 DNA follows: TGTGCCAGCAGCCCGAGTGGCGACACCATATATTTT. Translating gives CASSPSGDTIYF.

V usage is TRBV9 and J usage is TRBJ2-7; TRBD1 aligns across 8 bases. V trimming: 2 bases; J trimming: 3 bases; junction bases outside the gene matches: 7. Germline V gene sequence: CDR1 SGDLS, CDR2 YYNGEE. The CDR3 spans 15 residues. The CDR3 region has the DNA TGTGCCAGCAGCGTTGGACAGGGTAGGGACTACGAGCAGTACTTC. Protein product: CASSVGQGRDYEQYF.

This clone has just a few counts. CDR3 residues: CASSFLTGELFF. DNA of the CDR3: TGTGCCAGCAGTTTTCTCACCGGGGAGCTGTTTTTT. The rearrangement links TRBV6-1 to TRBJ2-2, with no clear D. The CDR3 has 12 amino acids. Germline lookup yields CDR1 MNHNS and CDR2 SASEGT. V was shortened by 5 bases and J by 4 bases, with 5 bases between the two germline ends.

This chain uses TRBV4-3 with TRBJ2-7; D possibly uses TRBD1 or TRBD2 (5 bases each). The V end lost 3 bases, the J end lost 4 bases, and 16 bases lay between the germline ends. CDR3 length: 15 amino acids. Germline lookup yields CDR1 LGHNA and CDR2 YSLEER. This chain's CDR3 is CASSQATGTRYEQYF. In DNA, the CDR3 is TGCGCCAGCAGCCAGGCCACCGGGACGCGATACGAGCAGTACTTC.

This chain uses TRBV5-1 with TRBJ2-3; maybe TRBD2 (5 bases). The ends were cut back, 0 bases at V and 5 bases at J, with 7 bases in the middle. The CDR3 consists of 13 residues. Germline V gene data show CDR1 as SGHRS and CDR2 as YFSETQ. The CDR3 DNA reads TGCGCCAGCAGCTTGGTCGGGGTAGATACGCAGTATTTT. Its translation is CASSLVGVDTQYF.

V and J are TRBV28 and TRBJ2-7; a possible D gene is TRBD1 (5 bases). V lost 3 bases and J 2 bases, leaving 14 bases between the germline ends. The CDR3 has 15 amino acids. Per the germline V gene, CDR1 is MDHEN and CDR2 is SYDVKM. CDR3 in amino acids: CASSFRTLRTYEQYF. The CDR3 bases are TGTGCCAGCAGTTTCAGGACACTAAGAACCTACGAGCAGTACTTC.

The genes are TRBV4-3 and TRBJ2-7; unclear D gene. The V and J ends lost 0 bases and 6 bases respectively, with 9 bases between them. The CDR3 has 13 amino acids. Per germline, CDR1 LGHNA and CDR2 YSLEER. CDR3: CASSQDQLGEQYF. CDR3 coding DNA: TGCGCCAGCAGCCAAGATCAACTTGGCGAGCAGTACTTC.

The chain recombines TRBV27 with TRBJ2-4; possible D gene TRBD2, 5 bases. Per germline, CDR1 MNHEY and CDR2 SMNVEV (reference sequence). Trimming shortened V by 3 bases and J by 0 bases, and 18 bases separated the two germline ends. The CDR3 length is 18 residues. The CDR3 here is CASSFNPRRRGAKNIQYF. The CDR3 region has the DNA TGTGCCAGCAGTTTTAATCCACGCCGTCGGGGAGCCAAAAACATTCAGTACTTC.

This chain joins TRBV4-2 and TRBJ1-3, with a possible D match to TRBD1 (5 bases). Germline CDR1 is LGHNA and CDR2 is YNFKEQ. CDR3 length equals 17 residues. Trimming pared 4 bases from V and 4 bases from J, leaving 20 bases between. CDR3 coding DNA: TGTGCCAGCAGCCCCGTGGGAGGGACCTTGGGCGGAAACACCATATATTTT. This gives the protein CASSPVGGTLGGNTIYF.

The V gene is TRBV28, the J gene TRBJ2-4; TRBD1 aligns across 9 bases. With V trimmed by 2 bases and J by 1 base, 6 bases remained unmatched. The CDR3 is 17 amino acids. Germline CDR1 MDHEN, CDR2 SYDVKM. The CDR3 region is CASSLVWDRAAKNIQYF. For the CDR3, the DNA is TGTGCCAGCAGTTTAGTTTGGGACAGGGCCGCCAAAAACATTCAGTACTTC.

With regard to this clone: Without the conserved terminal phenylalanine or tryptophan, this CDR3 likely stems from a read error. No DNA is shown, since the ends of the CDR3 on it are uncertain; the CDR3 is the one TCRdb lists. This chain links TRBV28 with TRBJ1-5. Germline V gives CDR1 MDHEN, CDR2 SYDVKM. The CDR3 region is 14 residues in length, termini included. The CDR3: CASSLVGGGAPITL.

The chain combines TRBV2 with TRBJ2-2; D is perhaps TRBD1 (6 bases). This CDR3 region has 15 residues. Trimming pared 5 bases from V and 6 bases from J, leaving 16 bases between. Germline CDR1 reads SNHLY; CDR2 reads FYNNEI. The CDR3 DNA follows: TGTGCCAGCAGTTGGGAACAGGGTAACGCCGGGGAGCTGTTTTTT. Residues: CASSWEQGNAGELFF.